The 14 T cell receptor beta chains below were found in one sample sequenced in a study of identical twins. TCRdb processed the 5' RACE reads anew with MiXCR; each CDR3 protein has one entry. Found here are about 1.7 million distinct CDR3 sequences, under 35% of them singletons; the top ten hold about 0.27%. The sample consisted of cord blood. These receptors were collected from a newborn girl in good health.

This clonotype was seen more than once but under ten times. The J gene is TRBJ1-1, the V gene TRBV7-9; TRBD1 is a possible D gene (6 bases). Germline-derived CDR1 and CDR2 are SEHNR and FQNEAQ (reference sequence). V lost 3 bases and J 1 base, leaving 9 bases between the germline ends. This CDR3 is built from 14 residues. The CDR3 DNA reads as TGTGCCAGCAGCTTGGAACAGGGGAACACTGAAGCTTTCTTT. This gives the protein CASSLEQGNTEAFF. Full variable domain (missing parts from reference TRBV7-9 and TRBJ1-1): DTGVSQNPRHKITKRGQNVTFRCDPISEHNRLYWYRQTLGQGPEFLTYFQNEAQLEKSRLLSDRFSAERPKGSFSTLEIQRTEQGDSAMYLCASSLEQGNTEAFFGQGTRLTVV.

A word on this clonotype: A read error may produce the germline difference seen at one junction end. The chain employs TRBV5-1 and TRBJ2-3; 7 bases map to TRBD2. This CDR3 has 13 amino acids. In germline, CDR1 is SGHRS, CDR2 YFSETQ. The CDR3 region has the DNA TGCGCCGGCAGCTTGAGGGAGGGAGATACGCAGTATTTT. Translation: CAGSLREGDTQYF.

This clonotype was recorded many times. The V and J genes are TRBV5-1 and TRBJ2-4; D may be TRBD1 or TRBD2 (5 bases each). The V gene's germline CDR1 is SGHRS and CDR2 YFSETQ. The CDR3 sequence is 14 residues long. Deletions cut 4 bases from V and 7 bases from J, with 15 bases between. CDR3 residues: CASSLGDRYNIQYF. The DNA for the CDR3 is TGCGCCAGCAGCCTCGGGGACCGATACAACATTCAGTACTTC.

This rearrangement joins TRBV5-1 to TRBJ1-2; D gene uncertain. Germline V gives CDR1 SGHRS, CDR2 YFSETQ. V lost 1 base, J lost 6 bases, and 13 bases lay in between. The CDR3 length is 14 residues. CDR3 sequence reads: CASSLSSGSDGYTF. The CDR3 DNA is TGCGCCAGCAGCTTGAGTAGCGGGAGTGATGGCTACACCTTC. The full variable domain, completed using reference TRBV5-1 and TRBJ1-2, is KAGVTQTPRYLIKTRGQQVTLSCSPISGHRSVSWYQQTPGQGLQFLFEYFSETQRNKGNFPGRFSGRQFSNSRSEMNVSTLELGDSALYLCASSLSSGSDGYTFGSGTRLTVV.

A note on this clonotype: An end of the junction differs from the germline gene, which may be a read error. J is TRBJ2-1 and V is TRBV27; 10 nucleotides agree with TRBD1. The V gene's germline CDR1 is MNHEY and CDR2 SMNVEV (reference sequence). The CDR3 runs 17 residues. The chain's CDR3 is CASSSPLGGQGGDEQLF. The CDR3 DNA sequence: TGTGCCAGCAGTTCCCCTCTGGGAGGACAGGGGGGGGATGAGCAGTTATTC.

This clonotype appeared a few times. This chain connects TRBV4-2 to TRBJ2-1; 9 nucleotides align to TRBD2. Germline CDR1 is LGHNA and CDR2 is YNFKEQ. The length of the CDR3 is 17 residues. The J segment lost 0 bases and the V segment lost 3 bases, leaving 6 bases of the junction unmatched. The CDR3 sequence is CASSHPGLASSYNEQFF. CDR3 DNA: TGTGCCAGCAGCCACCCCGGACTAGCGAGCTCCTACAATGAGCAGTTCTTC.

The chain employs TRBV20-1 and TRBJ1-5, with 12 bases that match TRBD1. Germline values: CDR1 DFQATT, CDR2 SNEGSKA (reference sequence). The J segment lost 4 bases and the V segment lost 5 bases, leaving 15 bases of the junction unmatched. The CDR3 spans 18 residues. The CDR3 nucleotides read TGCAGTGCTCTAACCGGGACAGGGGGCCTCCGATGGAATCAGCCCCAGCATTTT. Its protein product is CSALTGTGGLRWNQPQHF.

This chain joins TRBV5-1 and TRBJ2-5, with 8 nucleotides matching TRBD2. The V segment lost 4 bases and the J segment 2 bases; nucleotides outside the gene matches: 10. This CDR3 has 16 amino acids. CDR1 SGHRS and CDR2 YFSETQ come from the germline V gene. The CDR3 region is CASSVALAGLQETQYF. CDR3 nucleotides: TGCGCCAGCAGCGTCGCCCTAGCGGGCCTACAAGAGACCCAGTACTTC. Full variable domain (remainder filled in from reference TRBV5-1 and TRBJ2-5): KAGVTQTPRYLIKTRGQQVTLSCSPISGHRSVSWYQQTPGQGLQFLFEYFSETQRNKGNFPGRFSGRQFSNSRSEMNVSTLELGDSALYLCASSVALAGLQETQYFGPGTRLLVL.

V and J are TRBV6-2 or TRBV6-3 and TRBJ1-5, with 7 bases that match TRBD1. The CDR3 sequence is 16 residues long. Germline lookup yields CDR1 MNHEY and CDR2 SVGEGT. The V gene end was trimmed by 5 bases and the J gene end by 3 bases; junction bases not matched to a gene: 10. The CDR3 DNA is TGTGCCAGCAGTCAAGACAGGGATTTCTACAATCAGCCCCAGCATTTT. Its protein product is CASSQDRDFYNQPQHF.

The rearrangement joins TRBV7-2 to TRBJ2-3; 13 nucleotides line up with TRBD2. V lost 0 bases and J lost 4; bases outside the gene matches: 7. The CDR3 runs to 18 residues. Per the germline V gene, CDR1 is SGHTA and CDR2 is FQGNSA. This chain's CDR3 is CASSLAIRLAGGPDTQYF. The CDR3 nucleotides read TGTGCCAGCAGCTTAGCTATCCGACTAGCGGGGGGCCCAGATACGCAGTATTTT.

J is TRBJ2-5 and V is TRBV10-2, with D maybe TRBD1 (6 bases). This CDR3 spans 13 amino acids. V was trimmed by 11 bases and J by 5 bases, leaving 18 bases between them. CDR1 is WSHSY and CDR2 is SAAADI in the germline V gene. CDR3 sequence (DNA): TGCGCCGACAGAAGGGGGTGGGGGGAGACCCAGTACTTC. Its translation is CADRRGWGETQYF.

The chain employs TRBV20-1 and TRBJ1-5; D perhaps matches TRBD1 (5 bases). The CDR3 runs 16 residues. V was pared by 5 bases and J by 0 bases, with 17 bases between. Germline CDR1 and CDR2: DFQATT and SNEGSKA (reference sequence). The CDR3 DNA reads as TGCAGTGCTCCCACTGGCGGGGGAAGTAGCAATCAGCCCCAGCATTTT. This codes for CSAPTGGGSSNQPQHF.

This clonotype was seen many times. The chain employs TRBV27 and TRBJ2-1, with 7 bases identical to TRBD2. Germline CDR1 MNHEY, CDR2 SMNVEV (reference sequence). The CDR3 sequence is 13 residues long. V was pared by 3 bases and J by 6 bases, with 2 bases of the junction left unmatched. This chain's CDR3 is CASSLASGNEQFF. CDR3 nucleotides: TGTGCCAGCAGTTTGGCTAGCGGCAATGAGCAGTTCTTC.

This clonotype was seen ten or more times. This chain links TRBV29-1 with TRBJ2-7, with D perhaps assigned TRBD1 or TRBD2 (5 bases each). From germline, CDR1 is SQVTM and CDR2 ANQGSEA. The CDR3 totals 11 residues. The CDR3 DNA is TGCAGTGGGGGAGAGGAGTTCGAGCAGTACTTC. It encodes CSGGEEFEQYF.